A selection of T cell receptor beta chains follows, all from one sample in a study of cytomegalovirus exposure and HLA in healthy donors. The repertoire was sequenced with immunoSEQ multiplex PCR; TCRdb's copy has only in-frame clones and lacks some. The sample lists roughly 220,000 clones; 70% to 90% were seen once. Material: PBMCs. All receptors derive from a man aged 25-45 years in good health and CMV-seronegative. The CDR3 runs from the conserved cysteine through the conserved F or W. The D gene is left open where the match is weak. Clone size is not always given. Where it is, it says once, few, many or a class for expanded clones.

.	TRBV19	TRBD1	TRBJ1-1	CASSATGVHFEAFF	TGTGCCAGTAGTGCGACAGGGGTCCACTTTGAAGCTTTCTTT
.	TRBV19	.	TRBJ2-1	CASSIPQGSYNEQFF	TGTGCCAGTAGTATCCCCCAGGGCTCCTACAATGAGCAGTTCTTC
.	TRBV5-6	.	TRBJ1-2	CASSLEGSYGYTF	TGTGCCAGCAGCTTGGAGGGGTCCTATGGCTACACCTTC
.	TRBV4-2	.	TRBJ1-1	CASSQARLGLNTEAFF	TGTGCCAGCAGCCAGGCGCGACTAGGGCTTAATACTGAAGCTTTCTTT
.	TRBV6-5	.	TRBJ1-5	CASSPREYSNQPQHF	TGTGCCAGCAGCCCCCGGGAATATAGCAATCAGCCCCAGCATTTT
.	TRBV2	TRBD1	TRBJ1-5	CASSVGQGLNQPQHF	TGTGCCAGCAGTGTGGGACAGGGACTCAATCAGCCCCAGCATTTT
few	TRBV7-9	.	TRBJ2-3	CASSLADTQYF	TGTGCCAGCAGCTTAGCAGATACACAGTATTTT
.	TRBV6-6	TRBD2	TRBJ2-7	CASCLTSGGYEQYF	TGTGCCAGCTGTCTGACTAGCGGGGGGTACGAGCAGTACTTC
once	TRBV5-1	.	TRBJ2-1	CASRIFGGGSRQFF	TGCGCCAGCAGAATATTCGGAGGGGGCTCGAGGCAGTTCTTC
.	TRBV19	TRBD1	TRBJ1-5	CASSTLGQGGISQPQHF	TGTGCCAGTAGTACTCTAGGACAGGGTGGAATTAGTCAGCCCCAGCATTTT
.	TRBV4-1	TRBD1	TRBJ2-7	CASSQESGTGGYEQYF	TGCGCCAGCAGCCAAGAGTCAGGGACAGGGGGCTACGAGCAGTACTTC
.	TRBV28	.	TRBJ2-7	CASSLSGGKQYF	TGTGCCAGCAGTTTATCTGGCGGCAAGCAGTACTTC
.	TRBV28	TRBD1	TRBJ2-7	CASSLGTGDEQYF	TGTGCCAGCAGTTTAGGGACAGGGGACGAGCAGTACTTC
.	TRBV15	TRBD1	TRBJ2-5	CATSPTGGRETQYF	TGTGCCACCAGCCCGACAGGGGGCAGGGAGACCCAGTACTTC
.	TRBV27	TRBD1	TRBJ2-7	CASSRQTGGPYEQYF	TGTGCCAGCAGTAGGCAGACAGGGGGGCCCTACGAGCAGTACTTC
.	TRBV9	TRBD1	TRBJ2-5	CASSVDGTAQETQYF	TGTGCCAGCAGCGTAGACGGGACAGCCCAAGAGACCCAGTACTTC
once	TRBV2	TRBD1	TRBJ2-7	CASSDLDRGPYEQYF	TGTGCCAGCAGTGATCTGGACAGGGGGCCCTACGAGCAGTACTTC
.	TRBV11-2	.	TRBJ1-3	CASRSSDSGNTIYF	TGTGCCAGCAGGTCCAGCGACTCTGGAAACACCATATATTTT
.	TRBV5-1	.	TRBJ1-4	CASSLDRVNRNEKLFF	TGCGCCAGCAGCTTGGACAGGGTGAATAGGAATGAAAAACTGTTTTTT
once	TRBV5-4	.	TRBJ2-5	CASSLGTTPQETQYF	TGTGCCAGCAGCTTGGGGACTACCCCCCAAGAGACCCAGTACTTC
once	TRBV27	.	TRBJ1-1	CASSFKSGRNMNTEAFF	TGTGCCAGCAGTTTTAAGTCAGGGCGGAATATGAACACTGAAGCTTTCTTT
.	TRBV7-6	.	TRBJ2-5	CASSLAVGGPQETQYF	TGTGCCAGCAGCTTAGCGGTGGGGGGGCCCCAAGAGACCCAGTACTTC
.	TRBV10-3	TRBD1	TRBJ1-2	CAIGMTGGNYGYTF	TGTGCCATCGGTATGACAGGGGGTAACTATGGCTACACCTTC
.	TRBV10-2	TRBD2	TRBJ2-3	CASIGTSGGLPTDTQYF	TGCGCCAGCATCGGGACTAGCGGGGGGCTACCCACAGATACGCAGTATTTT
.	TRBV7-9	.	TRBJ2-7	CASNAGPSYEQYF	TGTGCCAGCAACGCGGGACCGTCCTACGAGCAGTACTTC
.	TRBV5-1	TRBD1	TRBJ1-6	CASSLIPLGTGNSPLHF	TGCGCCAGCAGCTTGATCCCCCTGGGGACAGGCAATTCACCCCTCCACTTT
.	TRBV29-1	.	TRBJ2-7	CSVTGQTSYEQYF	TGCAGCGTAACAGGTCAGACCTCCTACGAGCAGTACTTC
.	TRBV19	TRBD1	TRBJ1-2	CASRDRGHKDYGYTF	TGTGCCAGCCGGGACAGGGGGCATAAGGACTATGGCTACACCTTC
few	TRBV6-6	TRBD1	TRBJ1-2	CASRTPGQGTYYGYTF	TGTGCCAGCAGGACCCCGGGACAGGGGACTTATTATGGCTACACCTTC
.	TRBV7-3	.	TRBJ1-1	CASSPVGGTNTEAFF	TGTGCCAGCAGCCCGGTCGGGGGGACGAACACTGAAGCTTTCTTT
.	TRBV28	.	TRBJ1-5	CASRGGNQPQHF	TGTGCCAGTCGAGGCGGCAATCAGCCCCAGCATTTT
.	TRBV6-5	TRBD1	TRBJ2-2	CASSQGQGITGELFF	TGTGCCAGCAGCCAAGGACAGGGAATAACCGGGGAGCTGTTTTTT
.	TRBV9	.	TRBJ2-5	CASSVGPLPETQYF	TGTGCCAGCAGCGTCGGTCCCCTACCAGAGACCCAGTACTTC
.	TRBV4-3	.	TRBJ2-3	CASSQERINTDTQYF	TGCGCCAGCAGCCAAGAGCGCATTAACACAGATACGCAGTATTTT
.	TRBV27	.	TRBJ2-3	CASSWVAGTDTQYF	TGTGCCAGCAGTTGGGTGGCAGGGACAGATACGCAGTATTTT
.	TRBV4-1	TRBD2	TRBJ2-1	CASSQVELANYEQFF	TGCGCCAGCAGCCAAGTTGAACTAGCGAACTATGAGCAGTTCTTC
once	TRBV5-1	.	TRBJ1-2	CASSSSGVGYTF	TGCGCCAGCAGCAGTTCAGGGGTTGGCTACACCTTC
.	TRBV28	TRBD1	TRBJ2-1	CASSFGTGFYNEQFF	TGTGCCAGCAGTTTCGGGACAGGTTTTTACAATGAGCAGTTCTTC
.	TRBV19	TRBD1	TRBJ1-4	CASSRDRREKLFF	TGTGCCAGTAGCCGGGACAGGAGGGAAAAACTGTTTTTT
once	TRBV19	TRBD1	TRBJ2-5	CASSRDRGYETQYF	TGTGCCAGTAGTAGGGACAGGGGGTATGAGACCCAGTACTTC
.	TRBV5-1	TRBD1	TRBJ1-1	CASSFSGTGGTEAFF	TGCGCCAGCAGCTTCTCCGGGACAGGGGGCACTGAAGCTTTCTTT
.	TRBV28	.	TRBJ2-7	CAGLAAQPEQYF	TGTGCCGGACTTGCCGCGCAACCGGAGCAGTACTTC
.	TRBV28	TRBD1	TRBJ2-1	CASSLTGAEQFF	TGTGCCAGCAGTTTAACAGGGGCTGAGCAGTTCTTC
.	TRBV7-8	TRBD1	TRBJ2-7	CASSLALGDRGHEQYF	TGTGCCAGCAGCTTAGCGCTTGGGGACAGGGGTCACGAGCAGTACTTC
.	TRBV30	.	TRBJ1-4	CAWDSSNEKLFF	TGTGCCTGGGACAGCTCTAATGAAAAACTGTTTTTT
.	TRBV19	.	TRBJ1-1	CASSRRTGNTEAFF	TGTGCCAGTAGTAGGCGAACAGGAAACACTGAAGCTTTCTTT
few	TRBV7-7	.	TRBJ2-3	CASSLDSSTDTQYF	TGTGCTAGCAGCCTCGACAGCAGCACAGATACGCAGTATTTT
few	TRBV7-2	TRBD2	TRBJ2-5	CASSFSGTTAETQYF	TGTGCCAGCAGCTTCTCCGGGACTACCGCAGAGACCCAGTACTTC
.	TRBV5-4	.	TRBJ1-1	CASTPGLDRRGTEAFF	TGTGCCAGCACCCCGGGGCTGGACCGGCGGGGGACTGAAGCTTTCTTT
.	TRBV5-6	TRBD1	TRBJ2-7	CASSPGQGLSEQYF	TGTGCCAGCAGCCCCGGACAGGGGTTAAGCGAGCAGTACTTC
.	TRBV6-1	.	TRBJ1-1	CASSEFGGTEAFF	TGTGCCAGCAGTGAATTCGGTGGCACTGAAGCTTTCTTT
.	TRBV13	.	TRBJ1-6	CASSLEVTSGSPLHF	TGTGCCAGCAGCTTAGAGGTGACAAGTGGTTCACCCCTCCACTTT
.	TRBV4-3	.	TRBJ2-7	CASSQAAGTYEQYF	TGCGCCAGCAGCCAAGCAGCAGGGACCTACGAGCAGTACTTC
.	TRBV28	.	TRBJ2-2	CASSLNRPTRATTGELFF	TGTGCCAGCAGTTTGAACAGGCCCACCCGAGCGACCACCGGGGAGCTGTTTTTT
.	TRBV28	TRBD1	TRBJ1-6	CASSTPGTGNSPLHF	TGTGCCAGCAGTACTCCCGGGACAGGGAACTCACCCCTCCACTTT
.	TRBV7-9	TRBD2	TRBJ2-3	CASSLVAGDTQYF	TGTGCCAGCAGCTTAGTAGCGGGAGATACGCAGTATTTT
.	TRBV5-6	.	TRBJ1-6	CASSLPTGVLGNSPLHF	TGTGCCAGCAGCTTGCCGACGGGGGTGCTAGGTAATTCACCCCTCCACTTT
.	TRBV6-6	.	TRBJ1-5	CATFEVISNQPQHF	TGTGCCACTTTTGAGGTGATTAGCAATCAGCCCCAGCATTTT
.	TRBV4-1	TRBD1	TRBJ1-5	CAPGGGVRPTNQPQHF	TGCGCCCCCGGAGGGGGCGTTCGGCCCACTAATCAGCCCCAGCATTTT